Presented here are 13 T cell receptor beta chains from one specimen sequenced in a study of CD8 T cells in ankylosing spondylitis. Antigens for these TCRs are unknown. TCRdb called the 5' RACE reads again in MiXCR, with one record for every CDR3 protein. The sample holds more than 400,000 distinct CDR3 sequences, approximately 5.3% seen once. Study-wide points: About 8 highly homologous variants made up a TCR beta motif, and this motif appeared characteristic of ankylosing spondylitis blood.

Sequencing was performed on blood, either unsorted or a sorted T cell fraction (not recorded which). Receptor source: a male donor with ankylosing spondylitis.

The V gene is TRBV6-1, the J gene TRBJ2-1; no definite D call. Germline loops: CDR1 MNHNS, CDR2 SASEGT. The CDR3 extends over 16 amino acids. The germline V and J ends were trimmed by 7 bases and 3 bases, with 19 bases remaining between them. CDR3 protein: CASTTIKESNYNEQFF. The CDR3 DNA sequence: TGTGCCAGCACAACCATAAAGGAGAGTAACTACAATGAGCAGTTCTTC.

This clonotype was counted ten times or more. This chain connects TRBV11-1 to TRBJ2-7; D uncertain. The CDR3 contains 16 residues. V lost 4 bases to trimming and J lost 6 bases, with 22 bases between them. Germline V gene lookup returns CDR1 SGHAT and CDR2 FQDESV (reference sequence). The CDR3 DNA sequence: TGTGCCAGCAGCTCTCCGTCCTTCCAGGTCGGCCTCGAGCAGTACTTC. This codes for CASSSPSFQVGLEQYF. Looking up the rest from reference TRBV11-1 and TRBJ2-7 gives the full variable domain: EAEVAQSPRYKITEKSQAVAFWCDPISGHATLYWYRQILGQGPELLVQFQDESVVDDSQLPKDRFSAERLKGVDSTLKIQPAELGDSAMYLCASSSPSFQVGLEQYFGPGTRLTVT.

This clonotype occurred many times. V gene TRBV4-1 combines with J gene TRBJ1-3, with no clear D. V lost 1 base and J lost 4, with 5 bases in between. Germline CDR1 reads MGHRA; CDR2 reads YSYEKL. The CDR3 is made up of 13 amino acids. The CDR3, as DNA: TGCGCCAGCAGCCAAGTAGGGGGAAACACCATATATTTT. Amino acids: CASSQVGGNTIYF.

The table lists this clonotype with many counts. The chain links TRBV15 to TRBJ2-5, with D uncertain. CDR3 size: 13 residues. CDR1 LNHNV and CDR2 YYDKDF come from the germline V gene (reference sequence). Trimming stripped 0 bases from V and 5 bases from J, with 7 bases between. Here the CDR3 reads CATSRDPTETQYF. The CDR3 DNA follows: TGTGCCACCAGCAGAGATCCGACGGAGACCCAGTACTTC.

This clonotype was counted at least ten times. The rearrangement uses TRBV9 and TRBJ1-1; D uncertain. Germline V gives CDR1 SGDLS, CDR2 YYNGEE. V dropped 3 bases and J dropped 6 bases, with 18 bases sitting between them. This CDR3 is 15 amino acids long. The CDR3 sequence: CASSAIAHVGSEAFF. The CDR3 DNA reads as TGTGCCAGCAGCGCAATAGCCCACGTAGGGTCTGAAGCTTTCTTT. The full variable domain, rest sourced from reference TRBV9 and TRBJ1-1, is DSGVTQTPKHLITATGQRVTLRCSPRSGDLSVYWYQQSLDQGLQFLIQYYNGEERAKGNILERFSAQQFPDLHSELNLSSLELGDSALYFCASSAIAHVGSEAFFGQGTRLTVV.

This clonotype was found many times. The chain links TRBV7-2 to TRBJ2-5, with 13 nucleotides matching TRBD2. The germline V gene encodes CDR1 SGHTA and CDR2 FQGNSA. There are 17 residues in the CDR3. V shed 1 base, J shed 4 bases, and the junction held 6 bases outside the gene matches. DNA for the CDR3: TGTGCCAGCAGCTTAGGAGGACTAGCGGGAGTCGGAGAGACCCAGTACTTC. It yields the protein CASSLGGLAGVGETQYF.

This clonotype was observed at least ten times. The V call is TRBV20-1, the J call TRBJ1-2; D might be TRBD1 (5 bases). Trimming took 7 bases from V and 7 from J, leaving 19 bases between them. Germline lookup yields CDR1 DFQATT and CDR2 SNEGSKA (reference sequence). CDR3 length: 13 residues. The CDR3 here is CSVPPRGVTGYTF. CDR3 DNA sequence: TGCAGTGTTCCTCCGCGGGGGGTGACTGGCTACACCTTC.

This clonotype showed up many times. For the CDR3, the DNA is TGCAGTGCTAGCGGGCGAATGAACACTGAAGCTTTCTTT. Protein product: CSASGRMNTEAFF. The gene calls are TRBV20-1 and TRBJ1-1; D remains unclear. From germline, CDR1 is DFQATT and CDR2 SNEGSKA (reference sequence). The CDR3 loop spans 13 amino acids. The V end was cut by 3 bases, the J end by 0 bases, with 8 bases between.

This clonotype was observed many times. The chain recombines TRBV7-2 with TRBJ1-4, with D hard to call. This CDR3 has 17 amino acids. Between the trimmed V and J ends, which lost 1 base and 3 bases, there was a span of 15 bases. Per germline, CDR1 SGHTA and CDR2 FQGNSA. The CDR3 nucleotides are TGTGCCAGCAGCTTAGTGTACCTTCCTGGCGCTAATGAAAAACTGTTTTTT. Its translation: CASSLVYLPGANEKLFF. Full variable domain (missing parts from reference TRBV7-2 and TRBJ1-4): GAGVSQSPSNKVTEKGKDVELRCDPISGHTALYWYRQSLGQGLEFLIYFQGNSAPDKSGLPSDRFSAERTGGSVSTLTIQRTQQEDSAVYLCASSLVYLPGANEKLFFGSGTQLSVL.

This clonotype showed up many times. The genes are TRBV5-1 and TRBJ2-2; no reliable D call. Germline values: CDR1 SGHRS, CDR2 YFSETQ. The CDR3 is 16 residues long. V gave up 1 base and J gave up 5 bases, with 15 bases separating them. The CDR3 sequence: CASSLRSPLLTGELFF. The DNA for the CDR3 is TGCGCCAGCAGCTTGAGGAGCCCGCTCCTAACCGGGGAGCTGTTTTTT.

This clonotype was counted ten times or more. The chain carries TRBV5-1 and TRBJ2-1; 8 nucleotides line up with TRBD2. The germline V gene encodes CDR1 SGHRS and CDR2 YFSETQ. The trim removed 2 bases at V and 4 bases at J, leaving 8 bases unmatched. The CDR3 sequence is 16 residues long. The CDR3: CASSFEGSGVYNEQFF. The CDR3 DNA reads TGCGCCAGCAGCTTCGAGGGTAGCGGGGTTTACAATGAGCAGTTCTTC.

This clonotype was observed at least ten times. V usage is TRBV5-4 and J usage is TRBJ2-3, with 8 bases aligning to TRBD2. The CDR3 has 16 residues. Looked up from germline, CDR1 is SGHNT and CDR2 is YYREEE (reference sequence). V trimming: 2 bases; J trimming: 4 bases; junction bases outside the gene matches: 9. The CDR3 DNA sequence: TGTGCCAGCAGCTTATCTCAGCGGGGGTTCCCAGATACGCAGTATTTT. Its translation: CASSLSQRGFPDTQYF.

This clonotype was picked up many times. The J gene is TRBJ2-3, the V gene TRBV7-9, with D tentatively TRBD1 or TRBD2 (6 bases each). Trimming shortened V by 0 bases and J by 2 bases, and 9 bases separated the two germline ends. The CDR3 is 15 amino acids. Germline V gene data show CDR1 as SEHNR and CDR2 as FQNEAQ (reference sequence). CDR3 sequence: CASSLAGGHTDTQYF. Here the CDR3 DNA reads TGTGCCAGCAGCTTAGCGGGGGGACACACAGATACGCAGTATTTT.